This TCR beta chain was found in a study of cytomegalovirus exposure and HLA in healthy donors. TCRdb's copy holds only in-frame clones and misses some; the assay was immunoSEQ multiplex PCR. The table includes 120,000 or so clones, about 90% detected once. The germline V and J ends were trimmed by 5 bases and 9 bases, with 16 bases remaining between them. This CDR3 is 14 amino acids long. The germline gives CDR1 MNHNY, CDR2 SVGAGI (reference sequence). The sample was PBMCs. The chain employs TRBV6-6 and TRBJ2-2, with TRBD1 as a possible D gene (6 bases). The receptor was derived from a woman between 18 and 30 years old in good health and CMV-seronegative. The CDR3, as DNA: TGTGCCAGCAGTACACAGGGTCAGGGCCGGGAGCTGTTTTTT. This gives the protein CASSTQGQGRELFF.